These 9 T cell receptor beta chains originate from one sample sequenced in a study of T cells in Graves' hyperthyroidism and ophthalmopathy. Template material for amplifying TCR beta CDR3 regions consisted of RNA transcripts. Researchers ran a first-round RT-PCR on the TCR CDR3 using the HTBI primer set. TCRdb analysed the multiplex PCR reads with MiXCR anew, one entry per CDR3 protein. The data show some 500,000 distinct CDR3 sequences, approximately 15% seen once. The source material was blood. These receptors were collected from a woman under 30 with Graves' hyperthyroidism.

This clonotype appeared a few times. The chain has TRBV6-1 and TRBJ1-2, with D tentatively TRBD1 (6 bases). V was pared by 6 bases and J by 0 bases, with 11 bases between. The CDR3 extends over 14 amino acids. Germline assignment: CDR1 MNHNS and CDR2 SASEGT. CDR3: CASSGQSTNYGYTF. CDR3 sequence (DNA): TGTGCCAGCAGCGGACAGTCTACTAACTATGGCTACACCTTC.

Many counts were recorded for this clonotype. The V gene is TRBV7-8, the J gene TRBJ2-1; no reliable D call. Germline-derived CDR1 and CDR2 are SGHVS and FQNEAQ. Trimming took off 5 bases at V and 0 bases at J, with 14 bases between the two ends. The length of the CDR3 is 16 residues. The CDR3 sequence: CASSGTDFSSYNEQFF. The CDR3, as DNA: TGTGCCAGCAGCGGCACCGACTTCAGCTCCTACAATGAGCAGTTCTTC.

This clonotype was observed at least ten times. This sequence joins TRBV5-8 and TRBJ1-1, with D maybe TRBD1 (6 bases). Trimming left V 0 bases short and J 1 base short, with 13 bases between. Germline CDR1 reads SGHTS; CDR2 reads YDEGEE. The CDR3 has 16 residues. The CDR3 nucleotides read TGTGCCAGCAGCTTGGGCTGGGGACAAGAGAACACTGAAGCTTTCTTT. Residues: CASSLGWGQENTEAFF. Complete variable domain (other parts from reference TRBV5-8 and TRBJ1-1): EAGVTQSPTHLIKTRGQQATLRCSPISGHTSVYWYQQALGLGLQFLLWYDEGEERNRGNFPPRFSGRQFPNYSSELNVNALELEDSALYLCASSLGWGQENTEAFFGQGTRLTVV.

Only a few counts were recorded for this clonotype. The chain recombines TRBV6-1 with TRBJ1-5, with 10 bases matching TRBD1. This CDR3 is 15 amino acids long. The V gene's germline CDR1 is MNHNS and CDR2 SASEGT. V trimming: 7 bases; J trimming: 6 bases; junction bases outside the gene matches: 9. Written as DNA, the CDR3 is TGTGCCAGCACCCCGAAGGGGGACAGGGGTCAGCCCCAGCATTTT. This encodes CASTPKGDRGQPQHF.

The V gene is TRBV12-3 or TRBV12-4, the J gene TRBJ2-2, with D uncertain. With 2 bases removed from V and 6 bases from J, the gap between germline ends came to 10 bases. This CDR3 has 14 residues. DNA for the CDR3: TGTGCCAGCAGTTTAAACCTCGGGCCCGGGGAGCTGTTTTTT. This encodes CASSLNLGPGELFF.

V and J are TRBV7-2 and TRBJ1-1; a weak D match, TRBD1 (5 bases). Germline V gene lookup returns CDR1 SGHTA and CDR2 FQGNSA. The CDR3 spans 14 residues. V lost 0 bases and J 4 bases, leaving 9 bases between the germline ends. The CDR3 protein is CASSLAKQVTEAFF. The DNA for the CDR3 is TGTGCCAGCAGCTTAGCAAAACAGGTCACTGAAGCTTTCTTT.

About this clonotype itself: A much more abundant neighbour one base away suggests this may be a read error. CDR3: CSARDFFSLAGSYNEQFF. The CDR3 bases are TGCAGTGCTAGAGATTTCTTTAGTCTAGCGGGCTCCTACAATGAGCAGTTCTTC. This rearrangement joins TRBV20-1 to TRBJ2-1, with 8 nucleotides matching TRBD2. The length of the CDR3 is 18 residues. Trimming removed 0 bases from V and 0 bases from J; junction bases left unmatched: 10. Germline V gene data show CDR1 as DFQATT and CDR2 as SNEGSKA (reference sequence).

This clonotype was recorded at least ten times. The rearrangement uses TRBV10-3 and TRBJ1-6, with no clear D. V lost 6 bases to trimming and J lost 0 bases, with 15 bases between them. The CDR3 has 17 residues. Germline loops: CDR1 ENHRY, CDR2 SYGVKD. This CDR3 reads CAIRDTSKSSYNSPLHF. For the CDR3, the DNA is TGTGCCATCAGGGATACGTCCAAGAGCTCCTATAATTCACCCCTCCACTTT.

This clonotype was counted between two and nine times. The chain combines TRBV19 with TRBJ2-2; D ambiguous. This CDR3 contains 15 residues. Trimming pared 4 bases from V and 5 bases from J, leaving 14 bases between. Germline V gives CDR1 LNHDA, CDR2 SQIVND (reference sequence). The CDR3 reads CASSNPEVRTGELFF. The CDR3 DNA follows: TGTGCCAGTAGTAATCCGGAAGTTCGAACCGGGGAGCTGTTTTTT.